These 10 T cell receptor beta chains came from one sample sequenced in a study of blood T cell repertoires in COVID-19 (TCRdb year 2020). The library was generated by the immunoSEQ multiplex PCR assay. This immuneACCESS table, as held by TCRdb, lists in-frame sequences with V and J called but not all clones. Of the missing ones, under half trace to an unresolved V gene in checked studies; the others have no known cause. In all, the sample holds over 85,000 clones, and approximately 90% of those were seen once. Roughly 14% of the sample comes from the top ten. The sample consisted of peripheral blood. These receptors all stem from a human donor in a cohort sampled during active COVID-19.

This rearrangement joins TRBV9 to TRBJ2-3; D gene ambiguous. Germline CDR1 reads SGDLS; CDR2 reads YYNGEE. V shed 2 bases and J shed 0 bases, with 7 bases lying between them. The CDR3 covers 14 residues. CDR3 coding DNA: TGTGCCAGCAGCGTGGCGGAGAGCACAGATACGCAGTATTTT. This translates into CASSVAESTDTQYF.

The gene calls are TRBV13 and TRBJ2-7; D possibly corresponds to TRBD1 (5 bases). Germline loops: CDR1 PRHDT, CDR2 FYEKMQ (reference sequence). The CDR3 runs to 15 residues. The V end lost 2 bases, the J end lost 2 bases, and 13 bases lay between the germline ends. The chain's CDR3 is CASSLQAGIAYEQYF. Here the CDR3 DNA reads TGTGCCAGCAGCTTACAAGCAGGGATCGCCTACGAGCAGTACTTC.

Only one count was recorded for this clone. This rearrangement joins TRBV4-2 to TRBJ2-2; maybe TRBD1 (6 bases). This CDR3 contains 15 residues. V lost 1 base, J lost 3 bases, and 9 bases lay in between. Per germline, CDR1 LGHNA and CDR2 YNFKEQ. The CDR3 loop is CASSQGTVDTGELFF. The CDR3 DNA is TGTGCCAGCAGCCAAGGGACAGTGGACACCGGGGAGCTGTTTTTT.

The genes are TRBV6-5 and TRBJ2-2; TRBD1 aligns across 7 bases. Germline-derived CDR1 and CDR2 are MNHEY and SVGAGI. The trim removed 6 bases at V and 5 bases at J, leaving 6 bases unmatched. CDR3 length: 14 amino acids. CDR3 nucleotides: TGTGCCAGCAGCAGACAGGGAAGAACCGGGGAGCTGTTTTTT. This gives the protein CASSRQGRTGELFF.

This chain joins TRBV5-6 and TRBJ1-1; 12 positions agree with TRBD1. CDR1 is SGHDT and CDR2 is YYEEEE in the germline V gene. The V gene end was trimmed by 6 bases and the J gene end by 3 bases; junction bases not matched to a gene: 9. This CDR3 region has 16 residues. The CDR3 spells CASKKGTGGWDTEAFF. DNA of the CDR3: TGTGCCAGCAAGAAGGGGACAGGGGGCTGGGACACTGAAGCTTTCTTT.

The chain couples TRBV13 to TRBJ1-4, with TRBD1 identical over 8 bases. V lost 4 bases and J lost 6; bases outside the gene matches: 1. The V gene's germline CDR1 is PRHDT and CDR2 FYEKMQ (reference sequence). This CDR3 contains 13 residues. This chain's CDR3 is CASSSRGHEKLFF. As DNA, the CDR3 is TGTGCCAGCAGCTCCAGGGGGCATGAAAAACTGTTTTTT.

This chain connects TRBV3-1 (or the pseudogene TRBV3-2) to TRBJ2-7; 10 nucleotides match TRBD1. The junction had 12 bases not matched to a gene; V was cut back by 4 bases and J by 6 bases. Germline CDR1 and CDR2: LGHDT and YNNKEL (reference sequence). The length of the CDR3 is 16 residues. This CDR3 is CASSPIDRGRASEQYF. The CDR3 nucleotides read TGTGCCAGCAGCCCGATAGACAGGGGGCGAGCTTCCGAGCAGTACTTC.

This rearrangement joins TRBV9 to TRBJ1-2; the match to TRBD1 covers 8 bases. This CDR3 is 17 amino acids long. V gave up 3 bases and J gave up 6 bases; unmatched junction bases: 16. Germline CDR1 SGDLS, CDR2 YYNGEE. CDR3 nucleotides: TGTGCCAGCAGCGCCGATCGAGGACAGGGCGCGTTAAATGGCTACACCTTC. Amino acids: CASSADRGQGALNGYTF.

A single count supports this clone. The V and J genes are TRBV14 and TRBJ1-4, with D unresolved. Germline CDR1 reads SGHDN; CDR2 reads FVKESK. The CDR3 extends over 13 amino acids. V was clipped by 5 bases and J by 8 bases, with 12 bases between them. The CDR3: CASSSNSGEKLFF. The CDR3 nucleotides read TGTGCCAGCAGCTCCAACTCGGGGGAAAAACTGTTTTTT.

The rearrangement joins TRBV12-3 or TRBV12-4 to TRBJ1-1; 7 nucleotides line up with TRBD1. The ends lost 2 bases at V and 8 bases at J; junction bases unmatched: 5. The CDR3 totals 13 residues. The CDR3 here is CASSLMGQSEAFF. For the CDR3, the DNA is TGTGCCAGCAGTTTAATGGGACAGTCAGAAGCTTTCTTT.